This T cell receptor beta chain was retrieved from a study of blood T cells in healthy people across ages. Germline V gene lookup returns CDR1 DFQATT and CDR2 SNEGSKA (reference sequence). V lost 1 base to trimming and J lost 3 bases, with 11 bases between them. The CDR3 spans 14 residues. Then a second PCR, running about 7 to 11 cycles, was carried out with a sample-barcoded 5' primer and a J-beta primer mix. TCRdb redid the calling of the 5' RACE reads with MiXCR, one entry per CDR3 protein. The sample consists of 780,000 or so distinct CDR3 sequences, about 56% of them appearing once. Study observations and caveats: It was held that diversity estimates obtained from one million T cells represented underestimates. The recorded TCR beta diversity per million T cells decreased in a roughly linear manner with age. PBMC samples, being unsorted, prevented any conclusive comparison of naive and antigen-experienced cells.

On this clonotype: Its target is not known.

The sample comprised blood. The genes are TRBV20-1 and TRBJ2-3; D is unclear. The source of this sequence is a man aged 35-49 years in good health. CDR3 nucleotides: TGCAGTGCTAGAGCCGGTTCTTGGACAGATACGCAGTATTTT. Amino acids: CSARAGSWTDTQYF.